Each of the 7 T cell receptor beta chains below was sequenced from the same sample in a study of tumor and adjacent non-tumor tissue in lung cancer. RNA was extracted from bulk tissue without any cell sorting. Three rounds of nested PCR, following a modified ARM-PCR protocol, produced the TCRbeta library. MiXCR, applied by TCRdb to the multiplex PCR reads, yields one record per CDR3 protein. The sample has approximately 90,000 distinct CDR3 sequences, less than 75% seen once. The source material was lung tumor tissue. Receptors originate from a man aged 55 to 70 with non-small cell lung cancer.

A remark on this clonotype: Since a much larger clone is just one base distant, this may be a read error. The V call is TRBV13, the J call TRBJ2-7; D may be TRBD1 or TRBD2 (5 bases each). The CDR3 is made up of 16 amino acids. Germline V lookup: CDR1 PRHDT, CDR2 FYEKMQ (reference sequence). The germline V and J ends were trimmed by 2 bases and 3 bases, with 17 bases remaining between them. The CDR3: CASSLLRWGSLYEQYF. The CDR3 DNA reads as TGTGCCAGCAGCTTATTACGGTGGGGGAGTCTCTACGAGCAGTACTTC. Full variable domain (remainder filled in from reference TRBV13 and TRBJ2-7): AAGVIQSPRHLIKEKRETATLKCYPIPRHDTVYWYQQGPGQDPQFLISFYEKMQSDKGSIPDRFSAQQFSDYHSELNMSSLELGDSALYFCASSLLRWGSLYEQYFGPGTRLTVT.

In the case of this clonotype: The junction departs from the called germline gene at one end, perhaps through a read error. Written as DNA, the CDR3 is TGCAGTGCTAGAGCCCGCGACAGGGACAATCAGCCCCATCATTTT. It specifies CSARARDRDNQPHHF. This chain joins TRBV20-1 and TRBJ1-5, with 7 nucleotides matching TRBD1. The CDR3 is 15 residues long. The V gene's germline CDR1 is DFQATT and CDR2 SNEGSKA (reference sequence).

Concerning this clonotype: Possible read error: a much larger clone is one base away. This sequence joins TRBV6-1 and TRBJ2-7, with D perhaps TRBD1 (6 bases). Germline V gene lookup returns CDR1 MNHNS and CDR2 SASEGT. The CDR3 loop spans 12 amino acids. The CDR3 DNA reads TGTGTCAGCAACAGGGTAGGCTACGAGCAGTACTTC. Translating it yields CVSNRVGYEQYF.

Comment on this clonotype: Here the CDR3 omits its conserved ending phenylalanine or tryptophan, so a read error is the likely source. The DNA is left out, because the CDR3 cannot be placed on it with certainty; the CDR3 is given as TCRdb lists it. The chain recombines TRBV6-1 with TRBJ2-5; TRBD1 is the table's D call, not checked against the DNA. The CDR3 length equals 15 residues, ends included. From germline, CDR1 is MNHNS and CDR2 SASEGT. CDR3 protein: CASAFTRTGQETQYL.

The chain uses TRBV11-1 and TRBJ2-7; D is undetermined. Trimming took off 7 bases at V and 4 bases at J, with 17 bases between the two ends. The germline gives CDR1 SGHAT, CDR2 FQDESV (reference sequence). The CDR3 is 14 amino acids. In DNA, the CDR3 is TGTGCCAGCAACTTTCACGGCGGCGCTTACGAGCAGTACTTC. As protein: CASNFHGGAYEQYF.

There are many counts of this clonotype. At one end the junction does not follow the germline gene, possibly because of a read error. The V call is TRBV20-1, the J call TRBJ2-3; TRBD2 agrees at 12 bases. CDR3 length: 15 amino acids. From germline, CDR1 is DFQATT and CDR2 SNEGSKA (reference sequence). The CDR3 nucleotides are TGCAGTGCTAGTCTTGGACTAGCGGGGACGCTGACCGTAAATTTT. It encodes CSASLGLAGTLTVNF.

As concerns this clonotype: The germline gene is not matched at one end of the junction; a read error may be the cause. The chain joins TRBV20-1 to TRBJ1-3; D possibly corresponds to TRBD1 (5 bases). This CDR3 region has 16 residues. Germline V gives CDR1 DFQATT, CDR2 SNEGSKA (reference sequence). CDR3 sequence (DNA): TGCAGTGCTAGAGCCCCGGGACTGATTGCTGGAGACACCATATATTTT. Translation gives CSARAPGLIAGDTIYF.